The present TCR beta chain was sequenced within a study of T cell responses to AZD1222 COVID-19 vaccine. Data came from immunoSEQ multiplex PCR; TCRdb stores just in-frame clones and leaves some out. The sample holds 90,000 to 150,000 clones, approximately 87% seen once. The clonotype comes from an adult in good health. This sample comprised peripheral blood, obtained on day 0 of AZD1222 vaccination.

This CDR3 is CASSVEVRGYTF. The DNA of the CDR3 is TGTGCCAGCAGTGTTGAGGTCCGGGGCTACACCTTC. The chain has TRBV2 and TRBJ1-2, with D uncertain. This CDR3 is built from 12 residues. Trimming took off 4 bases at V and 8 bases at J, with 11 bases between the two ends. The germline V gene has CDR1 SNHLY and CDR2 FYNNEI.